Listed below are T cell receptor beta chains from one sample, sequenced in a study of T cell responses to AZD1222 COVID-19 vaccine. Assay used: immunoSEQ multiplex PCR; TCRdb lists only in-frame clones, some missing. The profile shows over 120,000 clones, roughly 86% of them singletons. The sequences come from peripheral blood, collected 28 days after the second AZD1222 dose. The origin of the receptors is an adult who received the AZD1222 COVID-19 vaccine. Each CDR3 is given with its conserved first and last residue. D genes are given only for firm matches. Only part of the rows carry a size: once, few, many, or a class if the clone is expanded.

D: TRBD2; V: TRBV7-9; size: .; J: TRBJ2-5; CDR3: CASSPYLAGVRETQYF; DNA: TGTGCCAGCAGCCCTTACCTAGCGGGGGTCCGGGAGACCCAGTACTTC
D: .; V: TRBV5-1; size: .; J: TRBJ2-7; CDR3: CASSLGQGFYEQYF; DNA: TGCGCCAGCAGCTTGGGACAAGGCTTCTACGAGCAGTACTTC
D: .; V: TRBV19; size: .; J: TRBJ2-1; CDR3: CASSITQGGEQFF; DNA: TGTGCCAGTAGTATCACGCAGGGCGGTGAGCAGTTCTTC
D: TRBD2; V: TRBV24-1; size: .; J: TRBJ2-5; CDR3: CATSDLPSGAQETQYF; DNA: TGTGCCACCAGTGATTTGCCTAGCGGGGCCCAAGAGACCCAGTACTTC
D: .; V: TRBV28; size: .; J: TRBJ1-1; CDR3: CASTTEGLNTEAFF; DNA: TGTGCCAGCACAACTGAGGGGTTGAACACTGAAGCTTTCTTT
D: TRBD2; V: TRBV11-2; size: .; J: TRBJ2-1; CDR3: CASTRGLAGNNEQFF; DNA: TGTGCCAGCACAAGGGGACTAGCGGGGAATAATGAGCAGTTCTTC
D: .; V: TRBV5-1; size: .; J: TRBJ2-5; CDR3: CASSSLQGRETQYF; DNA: TGCGCCAGCAGCTCGCTACAGGGAAGGGAGACCCAGTACTTC
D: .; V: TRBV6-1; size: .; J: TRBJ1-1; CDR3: CASSEALTRNTEAFF; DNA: TGTGCCAGCAGTGAAGCGTTAACTAGGAACACTGAAGCTTTCTTT
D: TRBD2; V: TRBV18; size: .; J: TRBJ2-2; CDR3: CASSPGLAGVTRPGELFF; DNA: TGTGCCAGCTCACCGGGACTAGCGGGAGTTACCAGGCCCGGGGAGCTGTTTTTT
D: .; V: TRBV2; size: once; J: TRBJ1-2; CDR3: CASSDRAVGYTF; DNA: TGTGCCAGCAGTGATAGGGCGGTTGGCTACACCTTC
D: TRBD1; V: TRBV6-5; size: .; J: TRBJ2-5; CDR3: CASRTTGVYQETQYF; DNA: TGTGCCAGCAGGACGACAGGGGTGTACCAAGAGACCCAGTACTTC
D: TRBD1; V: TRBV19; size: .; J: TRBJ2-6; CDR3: CASSILAGGGGANVLTF; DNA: TGTGCCAGTAGTATTCTCGCAGGGGGCGGTGGGGCCAACGTCCTGACTTTC
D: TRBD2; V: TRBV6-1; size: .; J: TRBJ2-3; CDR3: CASSDRGRGTDTQYF; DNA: TGTGCCAGCAGTGATCGGGGGAGGGGCACAGATACGCAGTATTTT
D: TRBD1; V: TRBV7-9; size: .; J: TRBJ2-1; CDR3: CASRTGAGEQFF; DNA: TGTGCCAGTCGCACAGGGGCAGGTGAGCAGTTCTTC
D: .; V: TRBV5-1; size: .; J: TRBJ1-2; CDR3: CASSLAATVNYGYTF; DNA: TGCGCCAGCAGCTTGGCCGCGACAGTCAACTATGGCTACACCTTC
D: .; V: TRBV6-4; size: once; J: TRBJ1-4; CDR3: CASSERANEKLFF; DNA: TGTGCCAGCAGTGAGAGGGCTAATGAAAAACTGTTTTTT
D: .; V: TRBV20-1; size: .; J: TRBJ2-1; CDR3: CSASGDFF; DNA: TGCAGTGCTAGTGGGGATTTCTTC
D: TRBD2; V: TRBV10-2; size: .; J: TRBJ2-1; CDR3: CASSLGLALYNEQFF; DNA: TGCGCCAGCTCCCTTGGACTAGCGTTATACAATGAGCAGTTCTTC
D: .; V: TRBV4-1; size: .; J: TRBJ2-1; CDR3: CASSQESALGQFF; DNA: TGCGCCAGCAGCCAAGAATCCGCCCTTGGGCAGTTCTTC
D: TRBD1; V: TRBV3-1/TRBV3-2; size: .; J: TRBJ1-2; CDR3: CASSQRTGDNYGYTF; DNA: TGTGCCAGCAGCCAAAGGACAGGGGACAACTATGGCTACACCTTC